These 21 T cell receptor beta chains were sequenced from one sample in a study of early T cells in non-severe SARS-CoV-2 infection. A single record per CDR3 protein comes from TCRdb applying MiXCR to the 5' RACE reads. Here the sample spans roughly 80,000 distinct CDR3 sequences, roughly 6% being singletons. Material: whole blood. The receptors stem from an adult who was a healthcare worker with PCR-confirmed SARS-CoV-2 infection or an uninfected control (not recorded which).

This clonotype was seen many times. The chain links TRBV30 to TRBJ2-1; D remains unclear. The germline V and J ends were trimmed by 0 bases and 4 bases, with 7 bases remaining between them. CDR3 size: 13 residues. Looked up from germline, CDR1 is GTSNPN and CDR2 is SVGIG (reference sequence). The CDR3 DNA follows: TGTGCCTGGAGTGTCGTAACGTACAATGAGCAGTTCTTC. As protein: CAWSVVTYNEQFF.

This clonotype was observed a few times. The chain uses TRBV5-4 and TRBJ1-1; 8 positions match TRBD1. The J segment lost 3 bases and the V segment lost 0 bases, leaving 4 bases of the junction unmatched. Looked up from germline, CDR1 is SGHNT and CDR2 is YYREEE (reference sequence). The CDR3 covers 15 residues. CDR3 bases: TGTGCCAGCAGCTTGGCAGGGGGCGAGCACACTGAAGCTTTCTTT. Amino acids: CASSLAGGEHTEAFF. Full variable domain (remainder filled in from reference TRBV5-4 and TRBJ1-1): ETGVTQSPTHLIKTRGQQVTLRCSSQSGHNTVSWYQQALGQGPQFIFQYYREEENGRGNFPPRFSGLQFPNYSSELNVNALELDDSALYLCASSLAGGEHTEAFFGQGTRLTVV.

The V and J genes are TRBV20-1 and TRBJ1-1; 7 bases align to TRBD1. Germline-derived CDR1 and CDR2 are DFQATT and SNEGSKA (reference sequence). The V gene end was trimmed by 3 bases and the J gene end by 0 bases; junction bases not matched to a gene: 4. CDR3 length: 14 amino acids. The CDR3 sequence: CSAREGQMNTEAFF. CDR3 DNA sequence: TGCAGTGCTAGGGAGGGACAGATGAACACTGAAGCTTTCTTT.

In the case of this clonotype: This clone may be a read error of a much larger clone one base away. Because the CDR3's place on the DNA is in doubt, the DNA is left out and the CDR3 is given as listed by TCRdb. The chain carries TRBV12-3 or TRBV12-4 and TRBJ1-6. Inclusive of both ends, the CDR3 amounts to 14 amino acids. CDR3 protein: CASSFGEGNSPPHF.

The CDR3 loop reads CASSPEGFQETQYF. The CDR3 region has the DNA TGTGCCAGCTCCCCGGAGGGGTTCCAAGAGACCCAGTACTTC. V and J are TRBV18 and TRBJ2-5, with TRBD2 as a possible D gene (6 bases). The germline V and J ends were trimmed by 6 bases and 1 base, with 12 bases remaining between them. Germline V gene lookup returns CDR1 KGHSH and CDR2 LQKENI. CDR3 length: 14 amino acids.

In its sample, this clonotype was seen many times. The genes are TRBV29-1 and TRBJ2-7; TRBD1 is a possible D gene (5 bases). CDR1 SQVTM and CDR2 ANQGSEA come from the germline V gene. Trimming cost V 4 bases and J 6 bases, with 13 bases left between them. CDR3 length: 12 amino acids. CDR3 sequence reads: CSVGRELGEQYF. As DNA, the CDR3 is TGCAGCGTTGGCAGGGAACTGGGCGAGCAGTACTTC.

This clonotype was picked up a small number of times. A read error may produce the germline difference seen at one junction end. J is TRBJ2-1 and V is TRBV12-3 or TRBV12-4; 13 positions agree with TRBD2. The CDR3 has 14 amino acids. The CDR3 sequence: CASSPTSGRARILF. The CDR3, as DNA: TGTGCCAGCAGCCCAACTAGCGGGAGGGCCCGTATTCTCTTC.

This clonotype was observed a few times. V is TRBV19 and J is TRBJ1-6; 7 bases map to TRBD1. The V gene's germline CDR1 is LNHDA and CDR2 SQIVND (reference sequence). The CDR3 consists of 18 residues. V shed 2 bases and J 9 bases; nucleotides not matched to a gene: 16. This chain's CDR3 is CASSIFVGPGQIASPLHF. For the CDR3, the DNA is TGTGCCAGTAGTATATTCGTCGGTCCGGGACAGATAGCTTCACCCCTCCACTTT.

This clonotype was seen ten or more times. The V and J genes are TRBV2 and TRBJ1-5; TRBD1 is a possible D gene (6 bases). The CDR3 totals 13 residues. The germline V gene has CDR1 SNHLY and CDR2 FYNNEI. V was pared by 1 base and J by 6 bases, with 7 bases between. The CDR3, as DNA: TGTGCCAGCAGTGAAGGCAGGGGTCAGCCCCAGCATTTT. Translated, it gives CASSEGRGQPQHF.

V and J are TRBV4-2 and TRBJ2-2; TRBD1 matches 8 bases. This CDR3 is 17 amino acids long. Trimming cost V 1 base and J 4 bases; bases outside gene matches: 8. Germline-derived CDR1 and CDR2 are LGHNA and YNFKEQ. The CDR3 region is CASSQGKGQVGTGELFF. The CDR3 DNA sequence: TGTGCCAGCAGCCAAGGGAAGGGACAGGTTGGCACCGGGGAGCTGTTTTTT.

V usage is TRBV20-1 and J usage is TRBJ2-7; 9 nucleotides align to TRBD2. V gave up 1 base and J gave up 3 bases; unmatched junction bases: 4. Germline values: CDR1 DFQATT, CDR2 SNEGSKA (reference sequence). The CDR3 consists of 14 residues. The CDR3 DNA is TGCAGTGCTAGAGTTTCTAGCGGGAACTACGAGCAGTACTTC. Translated: CSARVSSGNYEQYF.

This clonotype was detected ten times or more. The J gene is TRBJ2-3, the V gene TRBV27; possible D gene TRBD1, 6 bases. The germline V and J ends were trimmed by 3 bases and 2 bases, with 9 bases remaining between them. The CDR3 sequence is 14 residues long. Germline CDR1 reads MNHEY; CDR2 reads SMNVEV (reference sequence). CDR3 protein: CASSFQGTTDTQYF. CDR3 bases: TGTGCCAGCAGTTTTCAGGGGACCACAGATACGCAGTATTTT.

This clonotype was counted many times. The rearrangement uses TRBV7-2 and TRBJ1-1, with 7 bases identical to TRBD1. V lost 5 bases and J lost 4; bases outside the gene matches: 1. CDR1 is SGHTA and CDR2 is FQGNSA in the germline V gene. The length of the CDR3 is 12 residues. CDR3 sequence (DNA): TGTGCCAGCAGCAACAGGGGCACTGAAGCTTTCTTT. This translates into CASSNRGTEAFF.

This clonotype occurred a few times. The genes are TRBV6-5 and TRBJ2-3; 14 bases align to TRBD2. This CDR3 region has 19 residues. Per the germline V gene, CDR1 is MNHEY and CDR2 is SVGAGI. Trimming took 5 bases from V and 0 from J; bases not matched to a gene: 10. In DNA form, the CDR3 reads TGTGCCAGCAGTCGGTCCGGGACTAGCGGGGGCCATAGCACAGATACGCAGTATTTT. Translating it yields CASSRSGTSGGHSTDTQYF.

V usage is TRBV3-2 and J usage is TRBJ2-5; the table's D call TRBD2 went unverified against the DNA. TRBV3-2 is recorded as a pseudogene. The CDR3 has 13 residues. CDR3 sequence: CASTAGALETQYF. CDR3 DNA sequence: TGTGCCAGCACGGCGGGAGCCCTAGAGACCCAGTACTTC.

This clonotype was counted only a few times. The chain links TRBV5-1 to TRBJ2-3; TRBD2 matches at 7 bases. The ends lost 7 bases at V and 4 bases at J; junction bases unmatched: 12. The CDR3 runs to 15 residues. Per germline, CDR1 SGHRS and CDR2 YFSETQ. The chain's CDR3 is CASGPSGVDADTQYF. CDR3 sequence (DNA): TGCGCCAGCGGACCGAGCGGGGTTGATGCAGATACGCAGTATTTT.

This CDR3 reads CASSDQPTKRVRQETQYF. The DNA of the CDR3 is TGTGCCAGCAGTGACCAGCCCACCAAGCGGGTTCGACAAGAGACCCAGTACTTC. This chain links TRBV25-1 with TRBJ2-5, with D tentatively TRBD2 (6 bases). Deletions cut 3 bases from V and 2 bases from J, with 22 bases between. The CDR3 has 18 amino acids. From germline, CDR1 is MGHDK and CDR2 SYGVNS.

This clonotype occurred a few times. The rearrangement links TRBV25-1 to TRBJ1-1; maybe TRBD1 (5 bases). V lost 6 bases and J lost 6, with 8 bases in between. There are 11 residues in the CDR3. CDR1 is MGHDK and CDR2 is SYGVNS in the germline V gene. The CDR3 DNA follows: TGTGCCAGCAGGCAGGGTCCTGAAGCTTTCTTT. This codes for CASRQGPEAFF.

This clonotype was seen more than once but under ten times. This chain links TRBV23-1 with TRBJ2-2; no clear D. TRBV23-1 has ORF status, its function being uncertain. This CDR3 region has 20 residues. V was cut by 4 bases and J by 0 bases, with 24 bases left in between. Written as DNA, the CDR3 is TGCGCCAGCAGTCCAAACAATGACCATTTCAATAACGCGAACACCGGGGAGCTGTTTTTT. This sequence encodes CASSPNNDHFNNANTGELFF.

This clonotype came up many times. As DNA, the CDR3 is TGTGCCAGCAGTGTATTTCAAAGTGAAGCTTTCTTT. Encoded protein: CASSVFQSEAFF. The V gene is TRBV6-1, the J gene TRBJ1-1, with D unclear. V dropped 4 bases and J dropped 7 bases, with 10 bases sitting between them. The germline V gene has CDR1 MNHNS and CDR2 SASEGT. The CDR3 is 12 residues long.

This clonotype has at least ten counts. This rearrangement joins TRBV11-2 to TRBJ2-3, with 8 bases identical to TRBD1. The V and J ends lost 5 bases and 3 bases, in that order; junction bases with no gene match: 13. Looked up from germline, CDR1 is SGHAT and CDR2 is FQNNGV. The CDR3 extends over 17 amino acids. The CDR3 nucleotides are TGTGCCAGCAGCCTTCAAAGGACAGGGACGGGAACAGATACGCAGTATTTT. It is translated as CASSLQRTGTGTDTQYF. Complete variable domain (other parts from reference TRBV11-2 and TRBJ2-3): EAGVAQSPRYKIIEKRQSVAFWCNPISGHATLYWYQQILGQGPKLLIQFQNNGVVDDSQLPKDRFSAERLKGVDSTLKIQPAKLEDSAVYLCASSLQRTGTGTDTQYFGPGTRLTVL.